Following are 20 T cell receptor beta chains from one sample sequenced in a study of siplizumab effects on memory and regulatory T cells. Using immunoSEQ multiplex PCR, the repertoire was profiled, and TCRdb retains in-frame clones only, with some absent. Of some 97,000 clones listed, around 95% were seen once; the top ten hold around 0.6%. The specimen sequenced was Tregs sorted from blood. Receptor source: a human donor in good health.

The gene calls are TRBV19 and TRBJ1-1, with D possibly matching TRBD1 (5 bases). Trimming took 4 bases from V and 7 from J, leaving 13 bases between them. The CDR3 loop spans 13 amino acids. Germline V gene sequence: CDR1 LNHDA, CDR2 SQIVND (reference sequence). CDR3 region: CASSSSQGGEAFF. CDR3 DNA: TGTGCCAGTAGTAGCTCCCAGGGAGGTGAAGCTTTCTTT.

The rearrangement joins TRBV7-9 to TRBJ2-5, with D unclear. Germline V CDR1 and CDR2: SEHNR, FQNEAQ (reference sequence). This CDR3 comprises 13 residues. The germline V and J ends were trimmed by 8 bases and 5 bases, with 15 bases remaining between them. The CDR3 nucleotides read TGTGCCAGCGTCCCGGAGAGCAGGGAGACCCAGTACTTC. Translated: CASVPESRETQYF.

The genes are TRBV28 and TRBJ2-1, with TRBD2 matching over 14 bases. From germline, CDR1 is MDHEN and CDR2 SYDVKM. The V segment lost 6 bases and the J segment 6 bases; nucleotides outside the gene matches: 7. This CDR3 spans 16 amino acids. The CDR3 DNA reads TGTGCCAGCAGCAGCCCTGGACTAGCGGGAGGCAATGAGCAGTTCTTC. Protein product: CASSSPGLAGGNEQFF.

Only one count was recorded for this clone. The genes are TRBV7-8 and TRBJ1-4, with D unclear. Trimming stripped 2 bases from V and 8 bases from J, with 21 bases between. Germline CDR1 is SGHVS and CDR2 is FQNEAQ. The CDR3 runs to 17 residues. The CDR3 sequence: CASSLTREGRGKEKLFF. In nucleotides, the CDR3 is TGTGCCAGCAGCTTAACGAGGGAGGGAAGAGGGAAAGAAAAACTGTTTTTT.

The chain couples TRBV18 to TRBJ2-7; no clear D. This CDR3 has 14 residues. V was trimmed by 3 bases and J by 2 bases, leaving 11 bases between them. Germline lookup yields CDR1 KGHSH and CDR2 LQKENI. CDR3 in amino acids: CASSPTMKAYEQYF. The CDR3 DNA reads as TGTGCCAGCTCACCTACTATGAAAGCCTACGAGCAGTACTTC.

The chain combines TRBV10-1 with TRBJ2-3, with 7 nucleotides matching TRBD2. CDR3 size: 14 residues. After removal of 4 bases from V and 2 bases from J, the junction contained 3 bases not matched to a gene. From germline, CDR1 is WNHNN and CDR2 SYGVQD (reference sequence). This chain's CDR3 is CASSAGLHTDTQYF. The DNA of the CDR3 is TGCGCCAGCAGTGCGGGACTACACACAGATACGCAGTATTTT.

The V and J genes are TRBV7-9 and TRBJ2-1, with TRBD1 matching over 8 bases. Germline-derived CDR1 and CDR2 are SEHNR and FQNEAQ (reference sequence). The V and J ends lost 5 bases and 4 bases, in that order; junction bases with no gene match: 16. The CDR3 contains 18 residues. The DNA of the CDR3 is TGTGCCAGCAGCCCACAGGGGGGAAGCCCGGCGTCTTACAATGAGCAGTTCTTC. It is translated as CASSPQGGSPASYNEQFF.

The chain employs TRBV5-4 and TRBJ1-1; D gene ambiguous. Per the germline V gene, CDR1 is SGHNT and CDR2 is YYREEE (reference sequence). CDR3 length: 11 residues. Trimming took off 3 bases at V and 3 bases at J, with 3 bases between the two ends. The CDR3 coding sequence is TGTGCCAGCAGCTCTTACACTGAAGCTTTCTTT. It specifies CASSSYTEAFF.

This clone was counted only a few times. The chain links TRBV7-2 to TRBJ2-3, with 16 nucleotides matching TRBD2. This CDR3 is 19 amino acids long. Germline V gives CDR1 SGHTA, CDR2 FQGNSA. V was clipped by 2 bases and J by 4 bases; unmatched bases: 9. The CDR3 DNA sequence: TGTGCCAGCAGCTTAATGATGGGACTAGCGGGAGGGCCGGCAGATACGCAGTATTTT. It yields the protein CASSLMMGLAGGPADTQYF. The variable domain in full, completed from reference TRBV7-2 and TRBJ2-3, reads GAGVSQSPSNKVTEKGKDVELRCDPISGHTALYWYRQSLGQGLEFLIYFQGNSAPDKSGLPSDRFSAERTGGSVSTLTIQRTQQEDSAVYLCASSLMMGLAGGPADTQYFGPGTRLTVL.

The chain carries TRBV28 and TRBJ1-5; D is possibly TRBD1 (5 bases). Trimming removed 3 bases from V and 6 bases from J, with 12 bases in between. Germline assignment: CDR1 MDHEN and CDR2 SYDVKM. There are 14 residues in the CDR3. The CDR3 loop reads CASSFIRGGQPQHF. Here the CDR3 DNA reads TGTGCCAGCAGTTTCATTAGGGGCGGTCAGCCCCAGCATTTT.

The chain is built from TRBV7-9 and TRBJ2-1; D is unresolved. The ends were cut back, 0 bases at V and 10 bases at J, with 7 bases in the middle. CDR3 length: 12 residues. Looked up from germline, CDR1 is SEHNR and CDR2 is FQNEAQ (reference sequence). The CDR3 here is CASSLALGEQFF. In DNA, the CDR3 is TGTGCCAGCAGCTTAGCGCTCGGAGAGCAGTTCTTC. The full variable domain, its missing parts supplied by reference TRBV7-9 and TRBJ2-1, is DTGVSQNPRHKITKRGQNVTFRCDPISEHNRLYWYRQTLGQGPEFLTYFQNEAQLEKSRLLSDRFSAERPKGSFSTLEIQRTEQGDSAMYLCASSLALGEQFFGPGTRLTVL.

The CDR3 loop is CASSRTAGGPRTDTQYF. The CDR3 DNA sequence: TGTGCCAGCTCACGGACCGCAGGAGGGCCCCGCACAGATACGCAGTATTTT. The chain employs TRBV18 and TRBJ2-3; TRBD2 might be the D (6 bases). The V end was cut by 4 bases, the J end by 1 base, with 18 bases between. Germline V gene sequence: CDR1 KGHSH, CDR2 LQKENI. The CDR3 length is 17 residues.

This clone was counted once. V usage is TRBV14 and J usage is TRBJ2-2, with D unresolved. The CDR3 extends over 16 amino acids. With 1 base removed from V and 2 bases from J, the gap between germline ends came to 11 bases. Germline CDR1 and CDR2: SGHDN and FVKESK. In DNA form, the CDR3 reads TGTGCCAGCAGCCAAGGGGCTATCCGAAACACCGGGGAGCTGTTTTTT. Encoded protein: CASSQGAIRNTGELFF.

A single count supports this clone. V usage is TRBV6-5 and J usage is TRBJ1-2; a possible D gene is TRBD1 (5 bases). The CDR3 consists of 12 residues. The germline gives CDR1 MNHEY, CDR2 SVGAGI. V was shortened by 7 bases and J by 4 bases, with 10 bases between the two germline ends. CDR3 nucleotides: TGTGCCAGCATTGGCCAGGGCTATGGCTACACCTTC. Amino acids: CASIGQGYGYTF.

The chain carries TRBV6-6 and TRBJ2-3; 11 bases agree with TRBD2. The V gene end was trimmed by 6 bases and the J gene end by 2 bases; junction bases not matched to a gene: 1. Germline lookup yields CDR1 MNHNY and CDR2 SVGAGI (reference sequence). The CDR3 totals 14 residues. The CDR3 sequence is CASRTSGTTDTQYF. The CDR3 DNA is TGTGCCAGCAGGACTAGCGGGACCACAGATACGCAGTATTTT.

CDR3 amino acids: CAWSGGRVQPQHF. CDR3 nucleotide sequence: TGTGCCTGGAGTGGGGGGCGCGTTCAGCCCCAGCATTTT. This chain uses TRBV30 with TRBJ1-5, with D possibly being TRBD1 (6 bases). V was shortened by 1 base and J by 6 bases, with 10 bases between the two germline ends. Germline lookup yields CDR1 GTSNPN and CDR2 SVGIG (reference sequence). CDR3 length: 13 amino acids.

This clone was recorded once. CDR3 sequence: CASGTRGAGGYTF. Written as DNA, the CDR3 is TGTGCCAGCGGGACTCGGGGGGCGGGAGGCTACACCTTC. The rearrangement links TRBV28 to TRBJ1-2; tentatively, D is TRBD1 (6 bases). V dropped 8 bases and J dropped 8 bases, with 18 bases sitting between them. This CDR3 has 13 amino acids. CDR1 is MDHEN and CDR2 is SYDVKM in the germline V gene.

The sample holds one count of this clone. The chain carries TRBV10-3 and TRBJ2-3, with unresolved D. V was pared by 2 bases and J by 3 bases, with 0 bases between. CDR3 size: 11 residues. The germline CDR1 and CDR2 sequences are ENHRY and SYGVKD. In DNA form, the CDR3 reads TGTGCCATCAGTGAGACAGATACGCAGTATTTT. It encodes CAISETDTQYF.

CDR3 nucleotide sequence: TGTGCCAGCAGCTCCCCGGACTACAATGAGCAGTTCTTC. As protein: CASSSPDYNEQFF. The chain employs TRBV9 and TRBJ2-1; D unclear. Trimming pared 4 bases from V and 3 bases from J, leaving 8 bases between. Looked up from germline, CDR1 is SGDLS and CDR2 is YYNGEE. CDR3 length equals 13 residues.

The CDR3 DNA reads TGTGCCAGTAGTGTATACAGGGGGCATGAAAAACTGTTTTTT. Protein: CASSVYRGHEKLFF. The rearrangement joins TRBV19 to TRBJ1-4; 9 bases line up with TRBD1. CDR1 and CDR2 from the germline V gene are LNHDA and SQIVND (reference sequence). The V gene end was trimmed by 5 bases and the J gene end by 6 bases; junction bases not matched to a gene: 4. The CDR3 contains 14 residues.